These T cell receptor beta chains were read from a single sample in a study of response to subunit inactivated influenza vaccine. TCRdb analysed the RT-PCR reads with MiXCR anew, one entry per CDR3 protein. Among some 500,000 distinct CDR3 sequences listed, about 25% were seen once. The sample here was CD4+ T cells sorted from PBMCs, taken roughly 5 days after vaccination. These receptors came from a man between 50 and 59 years old who received an inactivated influenza vaccine. Each CDR3 is given with its conserved first and last residue.

v_call	cdr3_aa
TRBV6-1	CASSQGLPGSYEQYF
TRBV10-3	CAISPTGGQETQYF
TRBV20-1	CSLPTPGQGLNIQYF
TRBV12-5	CASPQERPYEQYF
TRBV5-6	CASSLAGALYGYTF
TRBV6-2/TRBV6-3	CASSRGAAGANVLTF
TRBV7-2	CASSRTGVLGGHEQYF
TRBV7-8	CASSSQGPQETQYF
TRBV7-8	CASSQDVRAHGYTF
TRBV7-2	CASSLMTGVAGSPLHF
TRBV15	CATAELVPDTQYF
TRBV28	CASSLSANMNTEAFF
TRBV5-6	CASSLDRGLSSSYEQYF
TRBV7-2	CASSLMTVNEKLFF
TRBV20-1	CSASHPSVGTQYF
TRBV28	CASSFFGTPLQYF